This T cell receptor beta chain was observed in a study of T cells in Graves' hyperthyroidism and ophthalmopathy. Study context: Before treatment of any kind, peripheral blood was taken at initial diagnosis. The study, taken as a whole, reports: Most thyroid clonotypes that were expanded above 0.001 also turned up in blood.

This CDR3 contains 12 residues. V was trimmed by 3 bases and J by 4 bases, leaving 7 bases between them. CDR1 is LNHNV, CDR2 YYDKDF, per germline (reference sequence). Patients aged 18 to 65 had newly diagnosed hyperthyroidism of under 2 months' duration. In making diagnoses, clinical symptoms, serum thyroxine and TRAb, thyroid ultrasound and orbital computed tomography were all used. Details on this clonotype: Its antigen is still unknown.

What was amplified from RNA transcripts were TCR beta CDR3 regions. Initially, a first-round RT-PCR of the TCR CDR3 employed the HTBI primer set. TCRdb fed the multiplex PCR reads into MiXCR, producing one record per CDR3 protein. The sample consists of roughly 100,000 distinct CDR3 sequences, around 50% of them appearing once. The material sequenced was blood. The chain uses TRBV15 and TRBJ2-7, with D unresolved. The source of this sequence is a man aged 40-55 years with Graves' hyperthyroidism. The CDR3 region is CATSSDGYEQYF. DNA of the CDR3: TGTGCCACCAGCAGCGACGGGTACGAGCAGTACTTC. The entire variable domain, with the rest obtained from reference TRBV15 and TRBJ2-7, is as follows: DAMVIQNPRYQVTQFGKPVTLSCSQTLNHNVMYWYQQKSSQAPKLLFHYYDKDFNNEADTPDNFQSRRPNTSFCFLDIRSPGLGDTAMYLCATSSDGYEQYFGPGTRLTVT.